The 30 T cell receptor beta chains below were found in one sample sequenced in a study of beta chain features in type 1 diabetes (dated by TCRdb to between 2017 and 2018). Overall study outcomes, separate from this receptor: In all four CD4+ subsets, TCRB CDR3 length was moderately but significantly shorter in type 1 diabetes patients.

These receptors' antigens are unknown. Library generation was performed with the immunoSEQ multiplex PCR assay. The entire isolated RNA was reverse transcribed using the High Capacity cDNA Reverse Transcription Kit, and thus expressed TCRB transcripts were sequenced. TCRdb holds this immuneACCESS table with in-frame rearrangements only. Some clones are missing; in checked studies, unresolved V genes explain under half, and the rest has no known cause. The sample records a few hundred thousand clones, over 9% of which are singletons. About 0.6% of the sample belongs to the ten largest clones. The sample taken for sequencing was central memory CD4+ T cells from blood. The receptors originated from a man aged 25 to 40 with type 1 diabetes.

J is TRBJ2-7 and V is TRBV4-1, with D unclear. Germline V gives CDR1 MGHRA, CDR2 YSYEKL. V was cut by 3 bases and J by 2 bases, with 17 bases left in between. The CDR3 extends over 16 amino acids. The CDR3 reads CASSHGAGGRTYEQYF. The DNA of the CDR3 is TGCGCCAGCAGCCACGGAGCAGGCGGCCGCACCTACGAGCAGTACTTC.

The chain combines TRBV6-1 with TRBJ1-2, with D possibly being TRBD1 (5 bases). V was shortened by 6 bases and J by 4 bases, with 12 bases between the two germline ends. CDR3 length: 13 residues. Looked up from germline, CDR1 is MNHNS and CDR2 is SASEGT. The CDR3 nucleotides read TGTGCCAGCAGGGCAGGGATTGGCTATGGCTACACCTTC. Its translation is CASRAGIGYGYTF.

This clone was recorded at least ten times. V usage is TRBV19 and J usage is TRBJ2-2; no firm D call. This CDR3 has 15 residues. V gave up 10 bases and J gave up 3 bases, with 18 bases separating them. Per germline, CDR1 LNHDA and CDR2 SQIVND (reference sequence). CDR3 bases: TGTGCCACCTCCGGGCGGTGGCCGGACACCGGGGAGCTGTTTTTT. Translating gives CATSGRWPDTGELFF.

This clone was detected many times. This sequence joins TRBV19 and TRBJ2-7, with D possibly TRBD2 on 6 matching bases. V dropped 6 bases and J dropped 7 bases, with 7 bases sitting between them. Germline V gene sequence: CDR1 LNHDA, CDR2 SQIVND (reference sequence). The CDR3 has 10 amino acids. The CDR3 loop reads CASRGREQYF. The CDR3 region has the DNA TGTGCCAGTAGAGGGAGGGAGCAGTACTTC.

This clone was seen ten or more times. The same CDR3 arises from other DNA sequences in this sample as well. The genes are TRBV7-9 and TRBJ2-3, with D uncertain. This CDR3 is built from 12 residues. Germline CDR1 is SEHNR and CDR2 is FQNEAQ (reference sequence). Trimming took off 2 bases at V and 3 bases at J, with 3 bases between the two ends. CDR3 protein: CASSLITDTQYF. CDR3 bases: TGTGCCAGCAGCTTAATAACAGATACGCAGTATTTT.

The V gene is TRBV9, the J gene TRBJ2-2, with TRBD2 as a possible D gene (6 bases). CDR3 size: 14 residues. The ends were cut back, 2 bases at V and 7 bases at J, with 12 bases in the middle. Per the germline V gene, CDR1 is SGDLS and CDR2 is YYNGEE. In nucleotides, the CDR3 is TGTGCCAGCAGCGTTCAGCGGGCGGACGGGGAGCTGTTTTTT. As protein: CASSVQRADGELFF.

This clone was counted a few times. The CDR3 DNA reads as TGCAGCGTTGATGGCGGGATAACAGATACGCAGTATTTT. Protein sequence: CSVDGGITDTQYF. The chain joins TRBV29-1 to TRBJ2-3, with D perhaps matching TRBD2 (6 bases). Trimming stripped 3 bases from V and 3 bases from J, with 10 bases between. Germline-derived CDR1 and CDR2 are SQVTM and ANQGSEA. The length of the CDR3 is 13 residues.

The table lists this clone with a few counts. The same CDR3 also results from other DNA sequences found in this sample. The chain carries TRBV6-6 and TRBJ1-1, with a possible D match to TRBD1 (5 bases). This CDR3 is 13 amino acids long. CDR1 MNHNY and CDR2 SVGAGI come from the germline V gene (reference sequence). V dropped 8 bases and J dropped 1 base, with 11 bases sitting between them. The CDR3 DNA sequence: TGTGCCAGCGGACACAAACAGAACACTGAAGCTTTCTTT. It encodes CASGHKQNTEAFF.

This clone was counted between two and nine times. The chain uses TRBV28 and TRBJ2-7, with 8 bases identical to TRBD1. Germline CDR1 MDHEN, CDR2 SYDVKM. J was trimmed by 2 bases and V by 4 bases; bases with no gene match: 10. This CDR3 is 16 amino acids long. DNA of the CDR3: TGTGCCAGCAGTTCCCACGGACAGGGAAGCCCCTACGAGCAGTACTTC. Translated: CASSSHGQGSPYEQYF.

This clone has a count of ten or more. This sequence joins TRBV5-6 and TRBJ2-1; 9 bases are shared with TRBD1. The V segment lost 0 bases and the J segment 6 bases; nucleotides outside the gene matches: 4. Germline V gene sequence: CDR1 SGHDT, CDR2 YYEEEE. The CDR3 has 15 residues. The chain's CDR3 is CASSLVGQGFNEQFF. The DNA for the CDR3 is TGTGCCAGCAGCTTGGTGGGACAGGGTTTCAATGAGCAGTTCTTC.

A remark on this clone: One end of the junction does not line up with germline, which may come from a read error. The chain couples TRBV10-3 to TRBJ2-7; 9 nucleotides align to TRBD2. The CDR3 covers 12 residues. Germline CDR1 reads ENHRY; CDR2 reads SYGVKD. DNA of the CDR3: TGTGCCAGCAGTTACTCTTCGGGACTAGCAGTCTTC. It codes for CASSYSSGLAVF.

This clone has more than one count but fewer than ten. V and J are TRBV20-1 and TRBJ1-2; no reliable D call. The germline V gene has CDR1 DFQATT and CDR2 SNEGSKA (reference sequence). Trimming removed 3 bases at V and 8 bases at J, with 7 bases between. There are 10 residues in the CDR3. The CDR3 region is CSASSEGYTF. In nucleotides, the CDR3 is TGCAGTGCTAGTTCAGAAGGCTACACCTTC.

This clone has only a few counts. The chain carries TRBV28 and TRBJ1-3; TRBD1 aligns across 7 bases. CDR1 and CDR2 (germline): MDHEN, SYDVKM. Unmatched junction bases numbered 2, after V lost 8 bases and J lost 7 bases. This CDR3 comprises 11 residues. This CDR3 reads CASSRGNTIYF. CDR3 DNA: TGTGCCAGCTCCAGGGGGAACACCATATATTTT.

The rearrangement joins TRBV7-2 to TRBJ2-5; TRBD1 aligns across 10 bases. This CDR3 comprises 15 residues. Losses at the gene ends were 4 bases for V and 5 bases for J; bases not matched to a gene: 7. Germline CDR1 SGHTA, CDR2 FQGNSA. The CDR3 DNA reads as TGTGCCAGCAGCTCCGACAGGGGGCGGTTGGAGACCCAGTACTTC. Translated: CASSSDRGRLETQYF. Full variable domain (rest looked up from reference TRBV7-2 and TRBJ2-5): GAGVSQSPSNKVTEKGKDVELRCDPISGHTALYWYRQSLGQGLEFLIYFQGNSAPDKSGLPSDRFSAERTGGSVSTLTIQRTQQEDSAVYLCASSSDRGRLETQYFGPGTRLLVL.

This clone was seen more than once but under ten times. J is TRBJ2-3 and V is TRBV6-1, with 7 bases aligning to TRBD1. The CDR3 runs to 15 residues. Germline CDR1 and CDR2: MNHNS and SASEGT. V shed 6 bases, J shed 5 bases, and the junction held 11 bases outside the gene matches. The CDR3 here is CASRRREGAGDTQYF. As DNA, the CDR3 is TGTGCCAGCAGACGTAGAGAGGGGGCCGGAGATACGCAGTATTTT.

The rearrangement uses TRBV7-2 and TRBJ2-3; D gene uncertain. Trimming removed 2 bases at V and 3 bases at J, with 15 bases between. Looked up from germline, CDR1 is SGHTA and CDR2 is FQGNSA. The CDR3 length is 16 residues. In DNA form, the CDR3 reads TGTGCCAGCAGCTTAAAGCGATTATTATTTACAGATACGCAGTATTTT. Its protein is CASSLKRLLFTDTQYF.

This clone turned up a few times. The chain recombines TRBV2 with TRBJ2-5; D is uncertain. The last part of the DNA fits TRBJ2-7 better; the J call may be wrong. The CDR3 is made up of 13 amino acids. CDR1 is SNHLY and CDR2 is FYNNEI in the germline V gene. The CDR3 here is CASSEHPGYEQYF. CDR3 in DNA: TGTGCCAGCAGTGAACATCCAGGCTACGAGCAGTACTTC.

This clone was found many times. The chain uses TRBV7-9 and TRBJ2-3, with D tentatively TRBD1 (5 bases). CDR1 is SEHNR, CDR2 FQNEAQ, per germline (reference sequence). Trimming removed 5 bases at V and 3 bases at J, with 6 bases between. The CDR3 extends over 12 amino acids. The CDR3 loop is CASSRQTDTQYF. The CDR3 nucleotides read TGTGCCAGCAGCCGACAGACAGATACGCAGTATTTT.

This clone was seen a handful of times. The sample holds other DNA sequences that translate to the same CDR3. The rearrangement joins TRBV6-6 to TRBJ2-1; D unresolved. V lost 5 bases and J 2 bases, leaving 4 bases between the germline ends. Germline values: CDR1 MNHNY, CDR2 SVGAGI (reference sequence). The CDR3 contains 12 residues. CDR3: CASSRAYNEQFF. DNA for the CDR3: TGTGCCAGCAGTCGCGCCTACAATGAGCAGTTCTTC.

This clone has ten or more counts. This sequence joins TRBV5-1 and TRBJ2-1, with 9 bases fitting TRBD2. This CDR3 has 18 amino acids. J lost 0 bases, V lost 0 bases, and 7 bases had no gene match. The germline V gene encodes CDR1 SGHRS and CDR2 YFSETQ. CDR3 loop: CASSLGPFSGGSYNEQFF. The CDR3 DNA reads as TGCGCCAGCAGCTTGGGGCCCTTTAGCGGGGGCTCCTACAATGAGCAGTTCTTC.

This clone was observed at least ten times. The V and J genes are TRBV7-9 and TRBJ1-1; no definite D call. The CDR3 is made up of 15 amino acids. Trimming shortened V by 10 bases and J by 4 bases, and 22 bases separated the two germline ends. Germline-derived CDR1 and CDR2 are SEHNR and FQNEAQ (reference sequence). The CDR3 sequence is CATKGMDIWATEAFF. In DNA form, the CDR3 reads TGTGCCACCAAGGGTATGGATATTTGGGCCACTGAAGCTTTCTTT.

J is TRBJ2-1 and V is TRBV7-2, with D tentatively TRBD1 or TRBD2 (5 bases each). Germline V gene data show CDR1 as SGHTA and CDR2 as FQGNSA. The CDR3 length is 16 residues. V was shortened by 5 bases and J by 1 base, with 15 bases between the two germline ends. The CDR3 here is CASSAQEGISYNEQFF. The CDR3 nucleotides are TGTGCCAGCAGCGCGCAAGAGGGGATTTCCTACAATGAGCAGTTCTTC.

A few counts support this clone. The genes are TRBV5-1 and TRBJ2-5; D possibly corresponds to TRBD1 (6 bases). The tail of the sequence fits TRBJ2-7 better, so the J call may be wrong. The CDR3 runs 14 residues. Germline V CDR1 and CDR2: SGHRS, YFSETQ. The CDR3 DNA sequence: TGCGCCAGCAGCTTGTTAGGACAGATCTACGAGCAGTACTTC. Translating it yields CASSLLGQIYEQYF.

This clone was detected a few times. The chain combines TRBV9 with TRBJ1-2, with TRBD1 matching 8 bases. The V segment lost 3 bases and the J segment 5 bases; nucleotides outside the gene matches: 6. The CDR3 totals 14 residues. The V gene's germline CDR1 is SGDLS and CDR2 YYNGEE. CDR3 sequence (DNA): TGTGCCAGCAGCGGAGGACAGGGATTGTATGGCTACACCTTC. Its protein is CASSGGQGLYGYTF.

This clone has only a few counts. The rearrangement links TRBV7-2 to TRBJ2-3; D is possibly TRBD2 (6 bases). V lost 5 bases to trimming and J lost 3 bases, with 9 bases between them. The length of the CDR3 is 13 residues. The V gene's germline CDR1 is SGHTA and CDR2 FQGNSA. The CDR3 loop reads CASSEGLTDTQYF. The CDR3 nucleotides read TGTGCCAGCAGCGAAGGACTAACAGATACGCAGTATTTT.

This clone turned up a few times. CDR3 sequence: CASSSPVNNEQFF. CDR3 DNA: TGTGCCAGCAGCTCCCCAGTAAACAATGAGCAGTTCTTC. V and J are TRBV5-4 and TRBJ2-1; unclear D gene. The CDR3 runs 13 residues. V lost 3 bases to trimming and J lost 5 bases, with 9 bases between them. From germline, CDR1 is SGHNT and CDR2 YYREEE (reference sequence).

V and J are TRBV5-1 and TRBJ2-7, with D maybe TRBD2 (5 bases). Germline assignment: CDR1 SGHRS and CDR2 YFSETQ. Trimming removed 0 bases at V and 2 bases at J, with 12 bases between. The CDR3 covers 15 residues. The CDR3 coding sequence is TGCGCCAGCAGCTTGGGAGGGAGTTCCACCTACGAGCAGTACTTC. This gives the protein CASSLGGSSTYEQYF.

This clone has only a few counts. The chain has TRBV6-1 and TRBJ1-2; no firm D call. This CDR3 has 10 residues. CDR1 is MNHNS and CDR2 is SASEGT in the germline V gene. V was pared by 10 bases and J by 8 bases, with 11 bases between. The CDR3 here is CAIVGGGYTF. The CDR3 DNA follows: TGTGCCATCGTAGGTGGGGGCTACACCTTC.

This clone was counted only a few times. The chain is built from TRBV28 and TRBJ2-7; 8 nucleotides align to TRBD2. The CDR3 contains 14 residues. Germline V gives CDR1 MDHEN, CDR2 SYDVKM. The ends lost 4 bases at V and 7 bases at J; junction bases unmatched: 9. The CDR3 is CASSWASGLGEQYF. The DNA for the CDR3 is TGTGCCAGCAGTTGGGCTAGCGGGCTTGGGGAGCAGTACTTC.

The genes are TRBV11-3 and TRBJ2-1, with a weak D call TRBD1 (6 bases). The CDR3 extends over 15 amino acids. Germline V gives CDR1 SGHNT, CDR2 YENEEA. The V end was cut by 5 bases, the J end by 5 bases, with 16 bases between. DNA for the CDR3: TGTGCCAGCAGCCCAGGGGCTAGTTTCGACAATGAGCAGTTCTTC. Amino acid sequence: CASSPGASFDNEQFF. The variable domain in full, with the rest retrieved from reference TRBV11-3 and TRBJ2-1, is EAGVVQSPRYKIIEKKQPVAFWCNPISGHNTLYWYLQNLGQGPELLIRYENEEAVDDSQLPKDRFSAERLKGVDSTLKIQPAELGDSAVYLCASSPGASFDNEQFFGPGTRLTVL.